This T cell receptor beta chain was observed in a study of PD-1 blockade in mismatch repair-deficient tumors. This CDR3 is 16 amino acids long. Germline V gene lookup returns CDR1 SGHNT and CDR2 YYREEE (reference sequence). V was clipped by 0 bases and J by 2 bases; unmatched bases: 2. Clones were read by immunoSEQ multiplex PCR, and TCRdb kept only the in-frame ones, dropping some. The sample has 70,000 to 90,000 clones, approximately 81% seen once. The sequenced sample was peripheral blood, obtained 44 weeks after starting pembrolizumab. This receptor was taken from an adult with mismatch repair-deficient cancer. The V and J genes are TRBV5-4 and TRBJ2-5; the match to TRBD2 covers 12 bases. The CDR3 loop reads CASSLDLAGGQETQYF. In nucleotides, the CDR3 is TGTGCCAGCAGCTTGGATCTAGCGGGAGGGCAAGAGACCCAGTACTTC.